By share, the clone carrying this T cell receptor beta chain ranks as large. Its antigen remains unknown. This record comes from a study of spatial heterogeneity in lung cancer. Study background: For the average unique TCR and UMI combination, more than 9.5 occurrences appeared in raw reads.

J gave up 0 bases and V 1 base, and 4 bases lay outside the gene matches. The germline CDR1 and CDR2 sequences are SGHVS and FQNEAQ. The CDR3 loop spans 18 amino acids. TCRdb ran MiXCR on the 5' RACE reads and lists one entry per CDR3 protein. The sample consists of over 1,500 distinct CDR3 sequences, 18% of them appearing once. This sample's time point: sample taken at primary tumor resection. TCRs were sequenced from unsorted whole RNA of tumor, nontumor lung or PBMC. The donor population consisted of approximately 70 patients with untreated, early-stage non-small cell lung cancer. General study findings and limits: Follow-up blood showed ubiquitous expanded tumor TCRs less than blood at resection did.

The sequenced sample was PBMCs, obtained at surgery. The sequence came from a male donor with early-stage non-small cell lung cancer. The chain uses TRBV7-8 and TRBJ2-6; 9 positions agree with TRBD1. This CDR3 is CASSLVMTGGSGANVLTF. DNA for the CDR3: TGTGCCAGCAGCTTAGTGATGACAGGGGGCTCTGGGGCCAACGTCCTGACTTTC.